These 23 T cell receptor beta chains share one sample of origin, sequenced in a study of memory CD4+ T cells and cytomegalovirus serostatus. Method: immunoSEQ multiplex PCR; TCRdb's copy keeps in-frame clones and lacks some. This table has about 52,000 clones, 60% to 85% appearing once. Single viable CD3+CD4+CD8-CD45RO+ cells were sorted as the memory CD4+ T cells. The material sequenced was memory CD4+ T cells from blood. The receptors were gathered from an adult in good health and CMV-seropositive.

This clone occurred a few times. The chain employs TRBV9 and TRBJ2-1; 11 nucleotides line up with TRBD1. The CDR3 is made up of 15 amino acids. V dropped 3 bases and J dropped 5; count of bases not matched to a gene: 4. CDR1 SGDLS and CDR2 YYNGEE come from the germline V gene. The CDR3 DNA sequence: TGTGCCAGCAGCGCTGGGACAGGGGGGCACAATGAGCAGTTCTTC. The encoded protein is CASSAGTGGHNEQFF.

The V gene is TRBV5-1, the J gene TRBJ1-4; TRBD1 agrees at 7 bases. With 3 bases clipped from V and 4 bases from J, the junction kept 6 bases outside the gene matches. CDR3 length: 15 residues. CDR1 is SGHRS, CDR2 YFSETQ, per germline. CDR3 protein: CASSWDSSDNEKLFF. The CDR3 region has the DNA TGCGCCAGCAGCTGGGACAGCAGCGATAATGAAAAACTGTTTTTT.

The chain links TRBV6-1 to TRBJ1-1; 8 bases agree with TRBD1. Germline V gene data show CDR1 as MNHNS and CDR2 as SASEGT. CDR3 length: 16 residues. The ends lost 4 bases at V and 0 bases at J; junction bases unmatched: 7. Here the CDR3 reads CASSGGGQGLNTEAFF. The CDR3 nucleotides are TGTGCCAGCAGTGGGGGAGGACAGGGATTGAACACTGAAGCTTTCTTT.

This sequence joins TRBV30 and TRBJ2-5; perhaps TRBD2 as D (7 bases). From germline, CDR1 is GTSNPN and CDR2 SVGIG (reference sequence). Trimming shortened V by 0 bases and J by 4 bases, and 12 bases separated the two germline ends. The CDR3 is 14 amino acids. The CDR3 here is CAWSVLGGRETQYF. The CDR3 DNA sequence: TGTGCCTGGAGTGTATTGGGGGGGCGAGAGACCCAGTACTTC.

V and J are TRBV10-3 and TRBJ2-7; D not certain. CDR3 length: 13 amino acids. Per germline, CDR1 ENHRY and CDR2 SYGVKD. V was clipped by 1 base and J by 7 bases, with 11 bases between them. In DNA form, the CDR3 reads TGTGCCATCAGTGAGTTGAAGGAAGGAGAGCAGTACTTC. Translation: CAISELKEGEQYF.

The genes are TRBV18 and TRBJ2-5, with D possibly matching TRBD2 (6 bases). This CDR3 is built from 15 residues. The germline V and J ends were trimmed by 8 bases and 1 base, with 17 bases remaining between them. Germline loops: CDR1 KGHSH, CDR2 LQKENI. Here the CDR3 reads CASQGRERTQETQYF. In nucleotides, the CDR3 is TGTGCCAGCCAGGGACGGGAGAGGACCCAAGAGACCCAGTACTTC. Filled out from reference TRBV18 and TRBJ2-5, the complete variable domain reads NAGVMQNPRHLVRRRGQEARLRCSPMKGHSHVYWYRQLPEEGLKFMVYLQKENIIDESGMPKERFSAEFPKEGPSILRIQQVVRGDSAAYFCASQGRERTQETQYFGPGTRLLVL.

The chain is built from TRBV27 and TRBJ2-2, with a tentative D call TRBD2 (6 bases). V was cut by 1 base and J by 4 bases, with 13 bases left in between. This CDR3 is built from 16 residues. Germline V gene sequence: CDR1 MNHEY, CDR2 SMNVEV (reference sequence). In DNA form, the CDR3 reads TGTGCCAGCAGTTTATGGACTACTTGGTCCACCGGGGAGCTGTTTTTT. Translating gives CASSLWTTWSTGELFF.

With respect to this clone: At the DNA level, this CDR3 is encoded by other sequences in the same sample as well. This rearrangement joins TRBV6-5 to TRBJ1-2; the match to TRBD1 covers 7 bases. Trimming took 1 base from V and 8 from J; bases not matched to a gene: 4. Per germline, CDR1 MNHEY and CDR2 SVGAGI. The CDR3 covers 13 residues. The CDR3 here is CASSYLTGQGYTF. The CDR3 DNA is TGTGCCAGCAGTTACTTGACAGGGCAAGGCTACACCTTC.

This rearrangement joins TRBV5-1 to TRBJ1-1; no definite D call. V lost 0 bases and J 4 bases, leaving 10 bases between the germline ends. The CDR3 consists of 14 residues. Germline loops: CDR1 SGHRS, CDR2 YFSETQ. CDR3 bases: TGCGCCAGCAGCTTGGGGGCTTCTGGCACTGAAGCTTTCTTT. Encoded protein: CASSLGASGTEAFF. Together with reference TRBV5-1 and TRBJ1-1, the CDR3 gives the full variable domain: KAGVTQTPRYLIKTRGQQVTLSCSPISGHRSVSWYQQTPGQGLQFLFEYFSETQRNKGNFPGRFSGRQFSNSRSEMNVSTLELGDSALYLCASSLGASGTEAFFGQGTRLTVV.

The V gene is TRBV5-1, the J gene TRBJ2-2, with D possibly being TRBD1 (6 bases). The germline CDR1 and CDR2 sequences are SGHRS and YFSETQ. V was pared by 4 bases and J by 1 base, with 17 bases between. CDR3 size: 17 residues. CDR3 nucleotides: TGCGCCAGCAGCCCCAATTCTCAGACAGGGAACACCGGGGAGCTGTTTTTT. This sequence encodes CASSPNSQTGNTGELFF.

The V call is TRBV11-3, the J call TRBJ1-3; no clear D gene. Germline V CDR1 and CDR2: SGHNT, YENEEA. The length of the CDR3 is 13 residues. The V gene lost 5 bases and the J gene lost 0 bases, with 5 bases spanning the gap. CDR3 coding DNA: TGTGCCAGCAGCCCCAACTCTGGAAACACCATATATTTT. It is translated as CASSPNSGNTIYF.

The chain recombines TRBV29-1 with TRBJ2-1; D may be TRBD1 (6 bases). The V gene lost 4 bases and the J gene lost 6 bases, with 16 bases spanning the gap. The germline V gene encodes CDR1 SQVTM and CDR2 ANQGSEA. The CDR3 is 14 residues long. The CDR3: CSVGGQGLVNEQFF. For the CDR3, the DNA is TGCAGCGTTGGCGGGCAGGGGCTGGTCAATGAGCAGTTCTTC.

The chain combines TRBV5-4 with TRBJ1-4; D may be TRBD1 (6 bases). With 4 bases removed from V and 2 bases from J, the gap between germline ends came to 9 bases. Germline V CDR1 and CDR2: SGHNT, YYREEE (reference sequence). The CDR3 is made up of 14 amino acids. The chain's CDR3 is CASSPGVTNEKLFF. The DNA of the CDR3 is TGTGCCAGCAGCCCAGGGGTGACTAATGAAAAACTGTTTTTT.

The rearrangement uses TRBV7-9 and TRBJ1-4; TRBD1 matches 8 bases. J lost 7 bases, V lost 5 bases, and 9 bases had no gene match. Germline V gene sequence: CDR1 SEHNR, CDR2 FQNEAQ (reference sequence). CDR3 length equals 15 residues. The CDR3 DNA sequence: TGTGCCAGCAGCCCGCAGACAGGGGTCGGTGAAAAACTGTTTTTT. It yields the protein CASSPQTGVGEKLFF.

In this sample, this clone turned up a few times. The V gene is TRBV10-2, the J gene TRBJ1-1, with D uncertain. The CDR3 is made up of 11 amino acids. Germline V gene sequence: CDR1 WSHSY, CDR2 SAAADI. V was pared by 6 bases and J by 1 base, with 3 bases between. CDR3 sequence (DNA): TGCGCCAGCAGATCGAACACTGAAGCTTTCTTT. Amino acid sequence: CASRSNTEAFF.

In this sample, this clone turned up once. This chain links TRBV5-4 with TRBJ1-2; D not resolved. V gave up 0 bases and J gave up 5 bases, with 8 bases separating them. Germline lookup yields CDR1 SGHNT and CDR2 YYREEE (reference sequence). This CDR3 spans 13 amino acids. The CDR3 loop is CASSLGREYGYTF. CDR3 nucleotide sequence: TGTGCCAGCAGCTTGGGTAGAGAGTATGGCTACACCTTC.

The chain carries TRBV15 and TRBJ2-5; D possibly corresponds to TRBD2 (6 bases). This CDR3 is built from 13 residues. Germline CDR1 reads LNHNV; CDR2 reads YYDKDF (reference sequence). V was cut by 1 base and J by 9 bases, with 12 bases left in between. This chain's CDR3 is CATSRGRGWSQYF. The CDR3 bases are TGTGCCACCAGCAGAGGGCGGGGTTGGTCCCAGTACTTC.

This rearrangement joins TRBV5-4 to TRBJ1-1, with D unresolved. CDR1 SGHNT and CDR2 YYREEE come from the germline V gene (reference sequence). The length of the CDR3 is 15 residues. V gave up 0 bases and J gave up 0 bases, with 9 bases separating them. CDR3: CASSLALQMNTEAFF. The DNA of the CDR3 is TGTGCCAGCAGCTTGGCCTTACAGATGAACACTGAAGCTTTCTTT.

CDR3 protein: CAISERAEEQFF. In DNA form, the CDR3 reads TGTGCCATCAGTGAGAGGGCGGAGGAGCAGTTCTTC. The gene calls are TRBV10-3 and TRBJ2-1; D call uncertain. The CDR3 is 12 residues long. Germline CDR1 ENHRY, CDR2 SYGVKD. Trimming stripped 2 bases from V and 10 bases from J, with 9 bases between.

The gene calls are TRBV28 and TRBJ1-1; weak D call: TRBD1 (5 bases). The CDR3 is 16 amino acids. V was trimmed by 6 bases and J by 2 bases, leaving 19 bases between them. Per the germline V gene, CDR1 is MDHEN and CDR2 is SYDVKM. The CDR3 nucleotides are TGTGCCAGCAGCCTGACGGGGGGAGGGGTAAACACTGAAGCTTTCTTT. Protein sequence: CASSLTGGGVNTEAFF.

The chain joins TRBV11-2 to TRBJ1-1; D is possibly TRBD1 (5 bases). The length of the CDR3 is 16 residues. V was cut by 4 bases and J by 5 bases, with 20 bases left in between. Germline V lookup: CDR1 SGHAT, CDR2 FQNNGV. CDR3 sequence (DNA): TGTGCCAGCAGCTCCTTGTCGGGTGGTCGGGGGACTGAAGCTTTCTTT. Translation gives CASSSLSGGRGTEAFF.

The genes are TRBV11-2 and TRBJ2-7; D tentatively reads TRBD1 or TRBD2 (5 bases each). V was clipped by 3 bases and J by 11 bases, with 23 bases between them. Per germline, CDR1 SGHAT and CDR2 FQNNGV. The CDR3 covers 15 residues. CDR3 amino acids: CASSFHSGAGPVEYF. CDR3 sequence (DNA): TGTGCCAGCAGCTTCCATTCCGGGGCAGGCCCAGTGGAGTACTTC.

The genes are TRBV19 and TRBJ2-5, with a weak D call TRBD2 (5 bases). Trimming left V 5 bases short and J 5 bases short, with 12 bases between. Germline V gene data show CDR1 as LNHDA and CDR2 as SQIVND (reference sequence). The CDR3 length is 13 residues. CDR3 protein: CASSRGTRETQYF. The CDR3 DNA reads as TGTGCCAGTAGTCGGGGTACAAGGGAGACCCAGTACTTC.